Listed below are T cell receptor beta chains from one sample, sequenced in a study of shared clonotypes between healthy human individuals. TCRdb's copy holds only in-frame clones and misses some; the assay was immunoSEQ multiplex PCR. The repertoire has some 630,000 clones, roughly 95% of them found once; the top ten carry more than 0.085%. Sequenced material: naive CD8+ T cells sorted from blood. Receptors were obtained from a woman aged 30 to 39 in good health. The CDR3 runs from the conserved cysteine through the conserved F or W. A D gene is named only where the DNA matches it firmly. Some rows have no size entry. The others give once, few or many, or a class for an expanded clone.

j_gene: TRBJ1-1
v_gene: TRBV6-5
abundance: NA
d_gene: NA
CDR3aa: CASSYSWGDITEAFF
CDR3nt: TGTGCCAGCAGTTACTCCTGGGGGGACATCACTGAAGCTTTCTTT

j_gene: TRBJ2-7
v_gene: TRBV7-8
abundance: NA
d_gene: TRBD2
CDR3aa: CASSPRLAGGKEGEQYF
CDR3nt: TGTGCCAGCAGCCCCAGACTAGCGGGAGGGAAGGAGGGCGAGCAGTACTTC

j_gene: TRBJ2-5
v_gene: TRBV4-1
abundance: NA
d_gene: NA
CDR3aa: CASSQRLGQETQYF
CDR3nt: TGCGCCAGCAGCCAGCGACTCGGACAAGAGACCCAGTACTTC

j_gene: TRBJ2-7
v_gene: TRBV18
abundance: NA
d_gene: NA
CDR3aa: CASSREREVLYEQYF
CDR3nt: TGTGCCAGCTCACGAGAGAGGGAGGTATTGTACGAGCAGTACTTC

j_gene: TRBJ2-7
v_gene: TRBV28
abundance: once
d_gene: NA
CDR3aa: CASSLGPSSVSYEQYF
CDR3nt: TGTGCCAGCAGTTTGGGTCCTAGCTCCGTCTCCTACGAGCAGTACTTC

j_gene: TRBJ2-2
v_gene: TRBV28
abundance: NA
d_gene: TRBD2
CDR3aa: CASSPGVAGVHTGELFF
CDR3nt: TGTGCCAGCAGCCCAGGGGTAGCGGGAGTGCACACCGGGGAGCTGTTTTTT

j_gene: TRBJ2-1
v_gene: TRBV4-2
abundance: NA
d_gene: TRBD2
CDR3aa: CASSLSLSGRENEQFF
CDR3nt: TGTGCCAGCAGCCTATCTCTTAGCGGGAGGGAAAATGAGCAGTTCTTC

j_gene: TRBJ1-5
v_gene: TRBV28
abundance: NA
d_gene: NA
CDR3aa: CASSFTGSYNQPQHF
CDR3nt: TGTGCCAGCAGTTTTACAGGGAGTTACAATCAGCCCCAGCATTTT

j_gene: TRBJ2-7
v_gene: TRBV27
abundance: NA
d_gene: TRBD1
CDR3aa: CASSFGRGRSEQYF
CDR3nt: TGTGCCAGCAGTTTCGGCAGGGGGAGATCCGAGCAGTACTTC

j_gene: TRBJ2-7
v_gene: TRBV28
abundance: NA
d_gene: TRBD2
CDR3aa: CASSHPFWEGQYEQYF
CDR3nt: TGTGCCAGCAGTCACCCCTTTTGGGAGGGCCAATACGAGCAGTACTTC

j_gene: TRBJ2-5
v_gene: TRBV28
abundance: NA
d_gene: TRBD2
CDR3aa: CASSSGTSTQETQYF
CDR3nt: TGTGCCAGCAGTTCCGGGACTAGCACACAAGAGACCCAGTACTTC

j_gene: TRBJ2-7
v_gene: TRBV11-2
abundance: NA
d_gene: TRBD2
CDR3aa: CASSRIAGKGYEQYF
CDR3nt: TGTGCCAGCAGTAGGATAGCGGGTAAGGGTTACGAGCAGTACTTC

j_gene: TRBJ2-1
v_gene: TRBV27
abundance: NA
d_gene: TRBD2
CDR3aa: CASSLTLAGGPNEQFF
CDR3nt: TGTGCCAGCAGTTTGACCCTAGCGGGAGGGCCCAATGAGCAGTTCTTC

j_gene: TRBJ2-3
v_gene: TRBV27
abundance: NA
d_gene: NA
CDR3aa: CASGGAFSNSDTDTQYF
CDR3nt: TGTGCCAGCGGTGGGGCTTTTAGCAACTCTGACACAGATACGCAGTATTTT

j_gene: TRBJ2-1
v_gene: TRBV7-9
abundance: once
d_gene: NA
CDR3aa: CASSRILGYNEQFF
CDR3nt: TGTGCCAGCTCAAGAATCCTAGGATATAATGAGCAGTTCTTC

j_gene: TRBJ1-3
v_gene: TRBV2
abundance: NA
d_gene: NA
CDR3aa: CASSEALSGNTIYF
CDR3nt: TGTGCCAGCAGTGAAGCCCTCTCTGGAAACACCATATATTTT

j_gene: TRBJ2-1
v_gene: TRBV19
abundance: NA
d_gene: NA
CDR3aa: CAPRLGRWGNEQFF
CDR3nt: TGTGCCCCACGTCTAGGGCGGTGGGGGAATGAGCAGTTCTTC

j_gene: TRBJ2-1
v_gene: TRBV5-6
abundance: NA
d_gene: NA
CDR3aa: CASSRGTQGEQFF
CDR3nt: TGTGCCAGCAGCAGGGGGACTCAGGGGGAGCAGTTCTTC

j_gene: TRBJ1-6
v_gene: TRBV4-1
abundance: once
d_gene: NA
CDR3aa: CASSQDLNSPLHF
CDR3nt: TGCGCCAGCAGCCAAGATCTCAATTCACCCCTCCACTTT

j_gene: TRBJ1-4
v_gene: TRBV14
abundance: NA
d_gene: NA
CDR3aa: CASSQEPQDKKGFRVRIGKLFF
CDR3nt: TGTGCCAGCAGCCAAGAGCCACAAGACAAGAAGGGGTTTAGGGTCCGAATAGGAAAACTGTTTTTT

j_gene: TRBJ2-1
v_gene: TRBV4-2
abundance: NA
d_gene: TRBD1
CDR3aa: CASSRSPGQPYNEQFF
CDR3nt: TGTGCCAGCAGCCGATCCCCGGGACAGCCTTACAATGAGCAGTTCTTC

j_gene: TRBJ1-5
v_gene: TRBV19
abundance: NA
d_gene: TRBD1
CDR3aa: CASSSDREGNQPQHF
CDR3nt: TGTGCCAGTTCTAGCGACAGGGAAGGCAATCAGCCCCAGCATTTT

j_gene: TRBJ1-5
v_gene: TRBV28
abundance: NA
d_gene: TRBD1
CDR3aa: CASSLPGGTYQPQHF
CDR3nt: TGTGCCAGCAGTTTACCAGGGGGGACCTATCAGCCCCAGCATTTT